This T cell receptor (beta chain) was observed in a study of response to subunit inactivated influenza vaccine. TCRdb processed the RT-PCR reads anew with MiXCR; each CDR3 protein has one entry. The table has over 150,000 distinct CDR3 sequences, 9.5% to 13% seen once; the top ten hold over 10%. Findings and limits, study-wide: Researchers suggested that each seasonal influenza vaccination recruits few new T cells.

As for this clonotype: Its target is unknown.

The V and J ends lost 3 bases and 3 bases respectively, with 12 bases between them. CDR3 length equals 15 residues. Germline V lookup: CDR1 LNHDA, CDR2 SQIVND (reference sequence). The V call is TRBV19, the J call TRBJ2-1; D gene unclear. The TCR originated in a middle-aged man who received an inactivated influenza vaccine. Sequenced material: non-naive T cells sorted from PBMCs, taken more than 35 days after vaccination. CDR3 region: CASSMGWGNYNEQFF. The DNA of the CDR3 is TGTGCCAGTAGTATGGGGTGGGGAAACTACAATGAGCAGTTCTTC.